One T cell receptor beta chain is described in this entry. What this receptor recognizes is not known. Per-base quality was not reported, and no clone a single base away is much larger than it. For this chain, trimming is 4 bases at the V end and 5 bases at the J end, and the number of junction bases without a gene match is 6. Taken from the germline V gene, the CDR1 and CDR2 loops are SQVTM and ANQGSEA. The CDR3 starts with the cysteine, ends with the phenylalanine, and has 13 residues. Only CDR3 DNA remains: 39 bases, in frame from the first base. The library was obtained by 5' RACE. TCRdb records Illumina HiSeq 2000 as the sequencer. A universal primer binding site was added through template switching, and the final cDNA carried a unique molecular identifier so that TCR cDNA molecules could be counted accurately. First-strand cDNA for TCR alpha and beta chains was synthesized from specific primers in the conserved constant-segment region. Each cDNA library was double barcoded, with a SMART-Mk sample barcode plus Illumina barcodes, to control for contamination. Two successive PCR steps introduced TruSeq adapter sequences along with Illumina sample barcodes. The Illumina HiSeq platform was used with custom primers to sequence TCR alpha and beta cDNA libraries. For the original study's pipeline: Unique molecular identifiers were extracted from raw reads with MiGEC, and CDR3 positions were determined with MiXCR. Recombination models were inferred per individual with the repgenHMM and IGoR tools using an EM algorithm. The tcR package in R was used for shared clonotype analysis, with sharing normalized by the product of cloneset sizes. To study raw recombination without the effects of thymic and clonal selection, out-of-frame nonproductive sequences were analyzed. TCRdb's own reprocessing of the public reads used fastp at Q25 and MiXCR and kept productive beta chains. Identical CDR3 protein sequences are pooled into one entry, listed with their most common genes and DNA. The V and J calls, along with clone size, are taken from TCRdb and not from the paper's own processing. The sample table records some 900,000 distinct CDR3 sequences; 12% of these occur just once. 1.5% to 2% of the sample rests with the top ten.

This sample was included in a study of identical twins listed by TCRdb under 2016. In the study overall: To test whether fetal clonotypes persist, this study deep-sequenced TCR alpha and beta repertoires from monozygotic twins, from unrelated adults of various ages, and from cord blood. Replicate twin experiments were performed at different times using different library preparation protocols to rule out contamination. What the research found in general, with its limitations: Abundant cord blood beta clonotypes carried fewer insertions; young adult naive repertoires showed a weaker similar trend, while memory repertoires showed none. Because the same donors could not be followed over many years, conclusions were based on cross-sectional statistical analysis. Compared with coincidental sharing between unrelated individuals, an excess of low generation-probability sequences was observed among out-of-frame TCR alpha sequences shared between twins. In monozygotic twins, recombination models systematically underestimated out-of-frame TCR alpha sharing, but the models matched the sharing seen between unrelated individuals. Invariant T cells such as MAIT and iNKT could partly confound zero-insertion analyses, although diverse VJ usage argued against such confounding for most clonotypes. A weaker excess of twin sharing was found in beta out-of-frame sequences because the signal-to-noise ratio was lowered by fewer shared sequences.

Only healthy Caucasian donors were included. The twin cohort comprised three pairs of female monozygotic twins, all aged about 18 to 30 years. Peripheral blood mononuclear cells were used as the source from which RNA for TCR libraries was isolated. The same specimen was also included in a second study, on yellow fever vaccine responses in identical twins. The second publication reports: The T cell response to vaccination in identical twins was reported by the authors to appear partly convergent and partly personalized. In identical twins, the study followed T cell clones that responded to the vaccine with precision.

The V gene is TRBV29-1 and the J gene is TRBJ1-1; TRBD1 matches 8 bases in the middle. Source material: PBMCs. This clonotype was sampled from a young woman in good health. The DNA reads as follows: TGCAGCGTTGCAGGGGGCGTTTTGACTGAAGCTTTCTTT. Its protein is CSVAGGVLTEAFF.